This record looks at one TCR beta chain sequence and its context. Antigen unknown. The sample is drawn from a study of T cell repertoires and HLA-DP antigens. For the study at large: DNA input averaged about 220 ng in sorted CD137+CD4+ and about 1,200 ng in pre-culture CD4+.

Germline CDR1 reads SEHNR; CDR2 reads FQNEAQ (reference sequence). V was trimmed by 3 bases and J by 5 bases, leaving 13 bases between them. The CDR3 spans 14 residues. Method: immunoSEQ multiplex PCR; TCRdb's copy keeps in-frame clones and lacks some. The table has about 89,000 clones, approximately 86% seen once; the top ten hold less than 2%. Study results and limitations: Against one allele, clones undetected before culture averaged approximately 35%; against the other, less than 65%.

Untouched CD4+ T cells were bead-isolated at about 98% purity. The sequencing input was CD4+ T cells from PBMCs. This receptor was taken from a man aged 50 to 59 in good health and CMV-seronegative. V usage is TRBV7-9 and J usage is TRBJ2-5, with a tentative D call TRBD2 (6 bases). CDR3 region: CASSFTGVWETQYF. The CDR3 nucleotides are TGTGCCAGCAGCTTCACGGGAGTTTGGGAGACCCAGTACTTC.